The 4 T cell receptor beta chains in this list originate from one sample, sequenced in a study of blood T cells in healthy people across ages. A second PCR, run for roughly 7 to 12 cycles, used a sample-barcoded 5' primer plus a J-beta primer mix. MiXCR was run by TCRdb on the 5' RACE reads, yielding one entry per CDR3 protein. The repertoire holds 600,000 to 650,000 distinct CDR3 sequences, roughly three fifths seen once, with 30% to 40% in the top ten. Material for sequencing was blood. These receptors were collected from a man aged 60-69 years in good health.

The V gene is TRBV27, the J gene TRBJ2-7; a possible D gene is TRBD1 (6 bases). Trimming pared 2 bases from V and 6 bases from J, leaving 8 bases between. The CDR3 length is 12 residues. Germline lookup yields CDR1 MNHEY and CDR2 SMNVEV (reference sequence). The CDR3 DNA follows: TGTGCCAGCAGTTTACCAGGGGTCGAGCAGTACTTC. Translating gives CASSLPGVEQYF.

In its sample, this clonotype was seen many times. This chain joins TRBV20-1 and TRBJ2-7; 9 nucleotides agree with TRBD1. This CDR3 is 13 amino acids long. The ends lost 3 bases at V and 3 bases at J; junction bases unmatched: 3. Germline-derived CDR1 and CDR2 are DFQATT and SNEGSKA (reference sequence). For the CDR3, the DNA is TGCAGTGCTAGTACAGGGGGCAGCTACGAGCAGTACTTC. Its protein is CSASTGGSYEQYF.

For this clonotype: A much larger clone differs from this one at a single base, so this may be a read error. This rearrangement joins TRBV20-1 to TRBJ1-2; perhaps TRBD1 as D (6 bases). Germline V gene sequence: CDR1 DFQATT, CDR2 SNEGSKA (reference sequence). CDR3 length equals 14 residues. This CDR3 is CSVRGGTGSYGYTF. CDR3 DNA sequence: TGCAGTGTTAGAGGGGGAACGGGGTCATATGGCTACACCTTC.

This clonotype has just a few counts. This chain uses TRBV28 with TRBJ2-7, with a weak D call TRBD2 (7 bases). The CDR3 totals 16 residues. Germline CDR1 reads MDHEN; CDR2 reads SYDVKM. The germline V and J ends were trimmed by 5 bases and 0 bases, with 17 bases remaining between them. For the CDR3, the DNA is TGTGCCAGCAGTCCCCCCGGGGGGCAGAGCTCCTACGAGCAGTACTTC. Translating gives CASSPPGGQSSYEQYF.